Below, 2 T cell receptor beta chains from the same sample are listed, as sequenced in a study of shared T cell receptors in the human thymus (dated by TCRdb to the early 2020s). Receptors were amplified or captured by the immunoSEQ multiplex PCR assay. TCRdb stores this immuneACCESS table with in-frame sequences only. Part of the clones is absent; in the studies checked, under half of the shortfall reflects unresolved V genes, and no reason is known for the rest. Present in this sample are over 650,000 clones, more than 75% of which were seen just once. More than 0.009% of the sample lies in the top ten. These same records also appear under a second study, on human thymus T cells.

The sample consisted of thymocytes. The receptors were sampled from a boy in the first two years of life with a congenital heart defect. Donor details come from another sample of the same person, matched by shared clones.

The rearrangement uses TRBV6-5 and TRBJ2-7; 11 nucleotides match TRBD1. Unmatched junction bases numbered 5, after V lost 4 bases and J lost 3 bases. Germline V lookup: CDR1 MNHEY, CDR2 SVGAGI. The CDR3 extends over 15 amino acids. Written as DNA, the CDR3 is TGTGCCAGCAGTTCGGGACAGGGGGTTGGCTACGAGCAGTACTTC. Its protein is CASSSGQGVGYEQYF.

The V and J genes are TRBV7-2 and TRBJ1-1; the D is unclear. CDR3 length: 14 residues. Per the germline V gene, CDR1 is SGHTA and CDR2 is FQGNSA. Trimming removed 0 bases from V and 4 bases from J, with 9 bases in between. CDR3 bases: TGTGCCAGCAGCTTAGCCAGGCCAGGCACTGAAGCTTTCTTT. Its translation is CASSLARPGTEAFF.